These T cell receptor beta chains were read from a single sample in a study of T cell clonotyping in hematopoietic cell transplantation. Only in-frame clones appear in the TCRdb table, and some are missing; sequencing was by immunoSEQ multiplex PCR. Altogether approximately 44,000 clones are present, 80% to 85% being singletons, with the ten largest covering about 5.4%. Specimen: peripheral blood mononuclear cells, collected before stem cell transplant. The receptors originated from a man aged 55 to 70 with myelodysplastic syndrome. Some clones in this sample may be carry-over from other donors' samples. CDR3s include the opening cysteine and the closing phenylalanine or tryptophan. A D gene is named only where the DNA matches it firmly. Some rows mark clone size as missing; the rest say once, few, many or name a class of expanded clone.

j_call: TRBJ2-7; clone_size: -; d_call: -; v_call: TRBV7-9; cdr3_nt: TGTGCCAGCAGCTTGGAGGGGTTTTACTCCTACGAGCAGTACTTC; cdr3_aa: CASSLEGFYSYEQYF
j_call: TRBJ2-7; clone_size: -; d_call: -; v_call: TRBV30; cdr3_nt: TGTGCCTGGACCCAAGCTCGGGGCTATCTCTCCTACGAGCAGTACTTC; cdr3_aa: CAWTQARGYLSYEQYF
j_call: TRBJ1-5; clone_size: -; d_call: -; v_call: TRBV5-6; cdr3_nt: TGTGCCAGCAGCTACTCAAATCAGCCCCAGCATTTT; cdr3_aa: CASSYSNQPQHF
j_call: TRBJ1-1; clone_size: -; d_call: TRBD1; v_call: TRBV10-3; cdr3_nt: TGTGCCATCAGTTCGACAGGGCGTGCGAACACTGAAGCTTTCTTT; cdr3_aa: CAISSTGRANTEAFF
j_call: TRBJ2-5; clone_size: -; d_call: -; v_call: TRBV4-1; cdr3_nt: TGCGCCAGCAGCCATTTAGGAAGCGGTGACGAGACCCAGTACTTC; cdr3_aa: CASSHLGSGDETQYF
j_call: TRBJ2-7; clone_size: -; d_call: TRBD2; v_call: TRBV27; cdr3_nt: TGTGCCAGCTGGCCGTGGGCTAGCGGGGAAGCCTACGAGCAGTACTTC; cdr3_aa: CASWPWASGEAYEQYF
j_call: TRBJ1-4; clone_size: -; d_call: -; v_call: TRBV28; cdr3_nt: TGTGCCAGCAGTTTCGCCGCAACCTCAACTAATGAAAAACTGTTTTTT; cdr3_aa: CASSFAATSTNEKLFF
j_call: TRBJ2-6; clone_size: once; d_call: TRBD1; v_call: TRBV5-6; cdr3_nt: TGTGCCAGCAGCCTCTGGGACAGGGCTGGGGCCAACGTCCTGACTTTC; cdr3_aa: CASSLWDRAGANVLTF
j_call: TRBJ1-2; clone_size: -; d_call: -; v_call: TRBV6-6; cdr3_nt: TGTGCCAGCAGCACCCCGGATGGACGACGGGGCTACACCTTC; cdr3_aa: CASSTPDGRRGYTF
j_call: TRBJ2-2; clone_size: -; d_call: TRBD1; v_call: TRBV28; cdr3_nt: TGTGCCAGCACCTCATGGGACAGGGACGACACCGGGGAGCTGTTTTTT; cdr3_aa: CASTSWDRDDTGELFF
j_call: TRBJ1-2; clone_size: -; d_call: -; v_call: TRBV19; cdr3_nt: TGTGCCAGTAGTATCGGCAGGGGCGGTTATGGCTACACCTTC; cdr3_aa: CASSIGRGGYGYTF
j_call: TRBJ2-7; clone_size: -; d_call: -; v_call: TRBV7-7; cdr3_nt: TGTGCTAGCAGCTTAGCCCCGGGGGCTAGCGAGCAGTACTTC; cdr3_aa: CASSLAPGASEQYF
j_call: TRBJ2-1; clone_size: once; d_call: TRBD2; v_call: TRBV6-6; cdr3_nt: TGTGCCAGCAGCCTGACTAGCGGCTCCTACAATGAGCAGTTCTTC; cdr3_aa: CASSLTSGSYNEQFF
j_call: TRBJ2-3; clone_size: -; d_call: -; v_call: TRBV5-1; cdr3_nt: TGCGCCAGCACCAGGACTTCCTCGTCTCCAGATACGCAGTATTTT; cdr3_aa: CASTRTSSSPDTQYF
j_call: TRBJ2-2; clone_size: -; d_call: -; v_call: TRBV6-5; cdr3_nt: TGTGCCAGCAGTTACTCATCCGAGACCGGGGAGCTGTTTTTT; cdr3_aa: CASSYSSETGELFF
j_call: TRBJ1-2; clone_size: -; d_call: -; v_call: TRBV4-3; cdr3_nt: TGCGCCAGCAGCCTATCAGCTCTGGATATTTATGGCTACACCTTC; cdr3_aa: CASSLSALDIYGYTF
j_call: TRBJ1-2; clone_size: -; d_call: TRBD1; v_call: TRBV6-1; cdr3_nt: TGTGCCAGCAGTGAGAGGGGGCCCCTCTATGGCTACACCTTC; cdr3_aa: CASSERGPLYGYTF
j_call: TRBJ1-5; clone_size: few; d_call: TRBD1; v_call: TRBV4-2; cdr3_nt: TGTGCCAGCAGCCAAGAAGGGACAGTGGGTAGCAATCAGCCCCAGCATTTT; cdr3_aa: CASSQEGTVGSNQPQHF
j_call: TRBJ1-1; clone_size: -; d_call: TRBD1; v_call: TRBV19; cdr3_nt: TGTGCCAGTATCACGACACAGGGGGTTGAAGCTTTCTTT; cdr3_aa: CASITTQGVEAFF
j_call: TRBJ2-7; clone_size: -; d_call: -; v_call: TRBV4-2; cdr3_nt: TGTGCCAGCAGCCAAGTGGGCGGCTCCTACGAGCAGTACTTC; cdr3_aa: CASSQVGGSYEQYF
j_call: TRBJ2-2; clone_size: -; d_call: TRBD1; v_call: TRBV2; cdr3_nt: TGTGCCAGCAAAAGGGGGCACACCGGGGAGCTGTTTTTT; cdr3_aa: CASKRGHTGELFF
j_call: TRBJ1-1; clone_size: -; d_call: -; v_call: TRBV6-5; cdr3_nt: TGTGCCAGCAGTCGCACACTGAACACTGAAGCTTTCTTT; cdr3_aa: CASSRTLNTEAFF
j_call: TRBJ1-4; clone_size: -; d_call: TRBD1; v_call: TRBV2; cdr3_nt: TGTGCCAGCAGTGGGGGGACAGTCAATGAAAAACTGTTTTTT; cdr3_aa: CASSGGTVNEKLFF
j_call: TRBJ1-1; clone_size: -; d_call: TRBD1; v_call: TRBV19; cdr3_nt: TGTGCCAGTAGTATAGCCTCCGGTAGGGGGCGCGAGGCTTTCTTT; cdr3_aa: CASSIASGRGREAFF
j_call: TRBJ2-5; clone_size: -; d_call: -; v_call: TRBV6-1; cdr3_nt: TGTGCCAGCAGTGAAAGAGGAGAGACCCAGTACTTC; cdr3_aa: CASSERGETQYF
j_call: TRBJ1-5; clone_size: once; d_call: TRBD1; v_call: TRBV7-2; cdr3_nt: TGTGCCAGCAGCCCTCGTGCGACAGGGGGCGGAGGACAGCCCCAGCATTTT; cdr3_aa: CASSPRATGGGGQPQHF
j_call: TRBJ1-2; clone_size: -; d_call: TRBD1; v_call: TRBV6-1; cdr3_nt: TGTGCCAGCAGAACGACAGGGGGCGCTGGCTACACCTTC; cdr3_aa: CASRTTGGAGYTF
j_call: TRBJ1-2; clone_size: -; d_call: -; v_call: TRBV12-5; cdr3_nt: TGTGCTAGTGGTTTGCGCCCGGGCCCTAACTATGGCTACACCTTC; cdr3_aa: CASGLRPGPNYGYTF
j_call: TRBJ2-3; clone_size: -; d_call: -; v_call: TRBV11-2; cdr3_nt: TGTGCCAGCAGCTCCGGTAGACTCATGCGGACAGATACGCAGTATTTT; cdr3_aa: CASSSGRLMRTDTQYF
j_call: TRBJ2-4; clone_size: -; d_call: TRBD1; v_call: TRBV30; cdr3_nt: TGTGCCTGGAGTGAGATACAGGGGAATAAAAACATTCAGTACTTC; cdr3_aa: CAWSEIQGNKNIQYF
j_call: TRBJ1-5; clone_size: -; d_call: -; v_call: TRBV9; cdr3_nt: TGTGCCAGCAGCGTAGAGCCGGATAGGCCCCAGCATTTT; cdr3_aa: CASSVEPDRPQHF
j_call: TRBJ1-2; clone_size: -; d_call: TRBD1; v_call: TRBV29-1; cdr3_nt: TGCAGCGTTGAAGTAAGGGGGCAGGGGTCCCATGGCTACACCTTC; cdr3_aa: CSVEVRGQGSHGYTF
j_call: TRBJ2-5; clone_size: -; d_call: -; v_call: TRBV7-7; cdr3_nt: TGTGCTAGCAGCCGAGGGACGGAAGAAGAGACCCAGTACTTC; cdr3_aa: CASSRGTEEETQYF